The next 21 T cell receptor beta chains were all read from a single sample in a study of T-cell reconstitution after alpha-beta-depleted transplantation in children. A library of TCRbeta sequences, prepared with unique molecular identifiers, was generated. TCRdb ran MiXCR on the PCR reads and lists one entry per CDR3 protein. The data contain about 610,000 distinct CDR3 sequences, roughly a tenth of them singletons. Sample: PBMCs from the stem cell graft donor, taken from the stem cell graft. The receptor source for this set is a human donor who donated a stem cell graft to a child with acute myeloid leukemia.

The chain recombines TRBV24-1 with TRBJ2-3; D is possibly TRBD1 or TRBD2 (7 bases each). This CDR3 is 15 amino acids long. Germline CDR1 KGHDR, CDR2 SFDVKD. V dropped 5 bases and J dropped 5 bases, with 16 bases sitting between them. The CDR3 sequence is CATSAGGGPKDTQYF. The CDR3 DNA sequence: TGTGCCACCAGTGCAGGGGGAGGGCCGAAAGATACGCAGTATTTT.

This clonotype was picked up a small number of times. V and J are TRBV3-1 and TRBJ2-1; weak D call: TRBD2 (7 bases). Trimming removed 7 bases from V and 12 bases from J, with 19 bases in between. The CDR3 loop spans 13 amino acids. Germline V gene sequence: CDR1 LGHDT, CDR2 YNNKEL (reference sequence). CDR3 coding DNA: TGTGCCAGCAAAGGGGGGGGTGAGGACCGGCAGTTCTTC. This codes for CASKGGGEDRQFF.

This clonotype was detected only a few times. The chain carries TRBV7-2 and TRBJ1-2; the D gene is possibly TRBD1 (5 bases). The CDR3 has 12 residues. Germline V gives CDR1 SGHTA, CDR2 FQGNSA. Trimming pared 8 bases from V and 5 bases from J, leaving 12 bases between. CDR3 in DNA: TGTGCCAGCCGGGGGGGGGAGTATGGCTACACCTTC. Encoded protein: CASRGGEYGYTF.

This chain joins TRBV27 and TRBJ1-2; TRBD1 agrees at 8 bases. Germline loops: CDR1 MNHEY, CDR2 SMNVEV (reference sequence). Trimming at V came to 4 bases and at J to 5 bases, leaving 12 bases not matched to a gene. The CDR3 is 16 amino acids. The CDR3 loop reads CASSWGTGTKKYGYTF. The CDR3 bases are TGTGCCAGCAGTTGGGGGACAGGTACAAAAAAATATGGCTACACCTTC.

The chain carries TRBV28 and TRBJ2-4; weak D call: TRBD1 (6 bases). The CDR3 sequence is 14 residues long. The germline V gene encodes CDR1 MDHEN and CDR2 SYDVKM. V lost 5 bases, J lost 7 bases, and 15 bases lay in between. CDR3 DNA sequence: TGTGCCAGCAGTCCGCAGGGGTCCCCGAACATTCAGTACTTC. This codes for CASSPQGSPNIQYF.

This clonotype came up a few times. The chain uses TRBV28 and TRBJ1-1, with TRBD1 identical over 8 bases. Germline trimming cut 4 bases from V and 8 bases from J; bases unmatched to any gene: 9. CDR1 is MDHEN and CDR2 is SYDVKM in the germline V gene. There are 14 residues in the CDR3. The chain's CDR3 is CASSSSSRDREAFF. CDR3 coding DNA: TGTGCCAGCAGTTCCAGCTCCCGGGACAGGGAAGCTTTCTTT. The full variable domain, its missing parts supplied by reference TRBV28 and TRBJ1-1, is DVKVTQSSRYLVKRTGEKVFLECVQDMDHENMFWYRQDPGLGLRLIYFSYDVKMKEKGDIPEGYSVSREKKERFSLILESASTNQTSMYLCASSSSSRDREAFFGQGTRLTVV.

The sample holds a few counts of this clonotype. This sequence joins TRBV4-2 and TRBJ2-3, with TRBD2 matching 8 bases. The CDR3 is 16 amino acids. V lost 0 bases and J lost 3; bases outside the gene matches: 5. Germline V lookup: CDR1 LGHNA, CDR2 YNFKEQ. The CDR3 region has the DNA TGTGCCAGCAGCCAAGACCCGGGAGGGAGAACAGATACGCAGTATTTT. Residues: CASSQDPGGRTDTQYF.

V usage is TRBV4-2 and J usage is TRBJ2-5; 7 nucleotides agree with TRBD2. The CDR3 consists of 15 residues. Germline-derived CDR1 and CDR2 are LGHNA and YNFKEQ. Unmatched junction bases numbered 5, after V lost 1 base and J lost 3 bases. The CDR3: CASSQGLGTKETQYF. For the CDR3, the DNA is TGTGCCAGCAGCCAAGGGCTCGGGACTAAAGAGACCCAGTACTTC.

A few counts support this clonotype. The CDR3 nucleotides are TGCAGCGTACAGCGGGATCTCGTTGAGCAGTTCTTC. It is translated as CSVQRDLVEQFF. The V and J genes are TRBV29-1 and TRBJ2-1, with 7 bases lining up with TRBD2. V was pared by 6 bases and J by 9 bases, with 8 bases of the junction left unmatched. Germline lookup yields CDR1 SQVTM and CDR2 ANQGSEA. CDR3 length: 12 residues.

This clonotype has at least ten counts. The rearrangement uses TRBV11-2 and TRBJ2-1; no reliable D call. The CDR3 loop spans 15 amino acids. Germline V gene data show CDR1 as SGHAT and CDR2 as FQNNGV. The V and J ends lost 1 base and 1 base respectively, with 8 bases between them. CDR3 in amino acids: CASSLGATSYNEQFF. The DNA of the CDR3 is TGTGCCAGCAGCTTAGGCGCTACGTCCTACAATGAGCAGTTCTTC.

The V gene is TRBV5-5, the J gene TRBJ2-6, with D uncertain. CDR3 length: 14 residues. The germline V and J ends were trimmed by 0 bases and 3 bases, with 4 bases remaining between them. CDR1 and CDR2 (germline): SGHKS, YYEKEE (reference sequence). CDR3 sequence (DNA): TGTGCCAGCAGCTTGGAAGGTGGGGCCAACGTCCTGACTTTC. Its protein is CASSLEGGANVLTF.

V is TRBV5-1 and J is TRBJ2-7, with a tentative D call TRBD2 (6 bases). The CDR3 consists of 18 residues. Germline V gives CDR1 SGHRS, CDR2 YFSETQ. The V end was cut by 4 bases, the J end by 0 bases, with 23 bases between. The DNA of the CDR3 is TGCGCCAGCAGCCTCTCAATCGGGTCAGGGAGGAACTCCTACGAGCAGTACTTC. This codes for CASSLSIGSGRNSYEQYF.

This clonotype was observed a few times. The chain couples TRBV20-1 to TRBJ2-2; 12 bases map to TRBD2. The CDR3 length is 17 residues. V was pared by 0 bases and J by 5 bases, with 7 bases of the junction left unmatched. Germline V lookup: CDR1 DFQATT, CDR2 SNEGSKA (reference sequence). Here the CDR3 reads CSARDGTSGWETGELFF. The DNA of the CDR3 is TGCAGTGCTAGAGACGGGACTAGCGGGTGGGAAACCGGGGAGCTGTTTTTT.

This chain uses TRBV27 with TRBJ2-3, with a possible D match to TRBD1 (6 bases). Germline lookup yields CDR1 MNHEY and CDR2 SMNVEV (reference sequence). V was pared by 2 bases and J by 7 bases, with 16 bases between. The CDR3 runs to 15 residues. The CDR3 reads CASSLSWLGGHTQYF. DNA for the CDR3: TGTGCCAGCAGTTTAAGCTGGCTAGGGGGTCATACGCAGTATTTT.

This clonotype was found a few times. CDR3 in amino acids: CSDRTLEDGYTF. CDR3 DNA: TGCAGCGATCGGACCCTGGAGGACGGCTACACCTTC. V and J are TRBV29-1 and TRBJ1-2; no clear D. Germline-derived CDR1 and CDR2 are SQVTM and ANQGSEA. The CDR3 is 12 residues long. V was trimmed by 7 bases and J by 8 bases, leaving 17 bases between them. The variable domain in full, completed from reference TRBV29-1 and TRBJ1-2, reads SAVISQKPSRDICQRGTSLTIQCQVDSQVTMMFWYRQQPGQSLTLIATANQGSEATYESGFVIDKFPISRPNLTFSTLTVSNMSPEDSSIYLCSDRTLEDGYTFGSGTRLTVV.

The J gene is TRBJ2-7, the V gene TRBV18; no definite D call. Trimming left V 5 bases short and J 0 bases short, with 11 bases between. Germline CDR1 and CDR2: KGHSH and LQKENI. The CDR3 loop spans 14 amino acids. Here the CDR3 reads CASSIDSRSYEQYF. DNA of the CDR3: TGTGCCAGCTCAATCGACTCCCGCTCCTACGAGCAGTACTTC.

The chain has TRBV20-1 and TRBJ2-3, with D hard to call. V lost 1 base to trimming and J lost 5 bases, with 7 bases between them. CDR3 length equals 12 residues. Germline-derived CDR1 and CDR2 are DFQATT and SNEGSKA (reference sequence). The CDR3, as DNA: TGCAGTGCTAGAGCAGCCTTAGATACGCAGTATTTT. Encoded protein: CSARAALDTQYF.

There are a few counts of this clonotype. The chain links TRBV20-1 to TRBJ1-1, with D tentatively TRBD1 (6 bases). Germline CDR1 DFQATT, CDR2 SNEGSKA (reference sequence). V gave up 5 bases and J gave up 6 bases, with 16 bases separating them. CDR3 length: 13 amino acids. The CDR3 is CSAHRQAGAEAFF. CDR3 sequence (DNA): TGCAGTGCTCATAGACAGGCCGGGGCTGAAGCTTTCTTT.

This clonotype was found a few times. The chain is built from TRBV18 and TRBJ2-7, with a weak D call TRBD2 (5 bases). With 2 bases removed from V and 6 bases from J, the gap between germline ends came to 11 bases. The CDR3 runs to 13 residues. Germline V CDR1 and CDR2: KGHSH, LQKENI. Here the CDR3 reads CASSPGLASEQYF. The CDR3 DNA sequence: TGTGCCAGCTCACCAGGCCTAGCCTCCGAGCAGTACTTC.

The chain employs TRBV6-4 and TRBJ2-3; a possible D gene is TRBD2 (6 bases). The CDR3 runs to 14 residues. CDR1 and CDR2 (germline): MRHNA, SNTAGT. V dropped 3 bases and J dropped 6 bases, with 13 bases sitting between them. The CDR3 DNA reads TGTGCCAGCAGTGATGGGCGGGATCCGGATACGCAGTATTTT. It codes for CASSDGRDPDTQYF.

This clonotype turned up a few times. J is TRBJ2-3 and V is TRBV18, with D perhaps matching TRBD1 or TRBD2 (6 bases each). V was shortened by 5 bases and J by 4 bases, with 16 bases between the two germline ends. CDR1 is KGHSH and CDR2 is LQKENI in the germline V gene. CDR3 size: 15 residues. CDR3 amino acids: CASSRGASPPDTQYF. CDR3 coding DNA: TGTGCCAGCTCAAGGGGGGCCTCCCCTCCAGATACGCAGTATTTT.